The source of this T cell receptor (beta chain) is a study of blood T cell repertoires in COVID-19. About the research overall: From T cells, B-cell-depleted T cells, or PBMCs came the material, which was cDNA or gDNA.

This table comes from immunoSEQ multiplex PCR, and its TCRdb copy is limited to in-frame clones, with some not included. The table lists 100,000 to 150,000 clones, 75% to 90% of them singletons, with 2% to 2.5% in the top ten. The CDR3 contains 14 residues. The V and J ends lost 8 bases and 2 bases respectively, with 12 bases between them. CDR1 and CDR2 from the germline V gene are LGHDT and YNNKEL (reference sequence). The sample consisted of peripheral blood. This clonotype originated in a man over 45 with active COVID-19. J is TRBJ2-2 and V is TRBV3-1 (or the pseudogene TRBV3-2), with D possibly matching TRBD1 (6 bases). The CDR3 is CASRQAGNTGELFF. The CDR3 bases are TGTGCCAGCCGACAGGCCGGCAACACCGGGGAGCTGTTTTTT.